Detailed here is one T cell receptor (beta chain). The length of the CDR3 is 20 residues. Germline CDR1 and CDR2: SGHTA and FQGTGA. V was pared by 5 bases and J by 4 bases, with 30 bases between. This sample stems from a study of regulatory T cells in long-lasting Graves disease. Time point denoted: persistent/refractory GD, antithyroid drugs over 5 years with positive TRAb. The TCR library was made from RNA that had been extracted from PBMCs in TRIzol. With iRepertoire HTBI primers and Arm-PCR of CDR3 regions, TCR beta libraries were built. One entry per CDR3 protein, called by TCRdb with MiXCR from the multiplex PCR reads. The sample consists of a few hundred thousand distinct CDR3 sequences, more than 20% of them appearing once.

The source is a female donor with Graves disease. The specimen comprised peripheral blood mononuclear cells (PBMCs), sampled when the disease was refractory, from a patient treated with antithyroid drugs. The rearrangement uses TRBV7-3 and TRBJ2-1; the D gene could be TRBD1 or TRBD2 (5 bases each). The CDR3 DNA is TGTGCCAGCAGCCCCTCCACGGCGCTAGCCGTAAATAACAGGTACAATGAGCAGTTCTTC. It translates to CASSPSTALAVNNRYNEQFF.